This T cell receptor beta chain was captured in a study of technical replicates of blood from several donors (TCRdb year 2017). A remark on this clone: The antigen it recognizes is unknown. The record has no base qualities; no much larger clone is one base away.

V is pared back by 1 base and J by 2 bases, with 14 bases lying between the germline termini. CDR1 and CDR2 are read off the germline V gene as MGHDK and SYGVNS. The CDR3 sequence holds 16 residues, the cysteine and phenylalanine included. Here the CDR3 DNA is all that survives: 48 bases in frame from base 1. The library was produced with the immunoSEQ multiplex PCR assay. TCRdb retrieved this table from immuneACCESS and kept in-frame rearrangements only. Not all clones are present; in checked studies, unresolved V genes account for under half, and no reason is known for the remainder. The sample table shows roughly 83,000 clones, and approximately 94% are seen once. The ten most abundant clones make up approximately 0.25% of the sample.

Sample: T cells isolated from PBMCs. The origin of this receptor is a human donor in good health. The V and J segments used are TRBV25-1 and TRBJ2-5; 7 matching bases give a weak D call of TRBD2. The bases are TGTGCCAGCAGTGAATGGGGGGGGCCCGAGCAAGAGACCCAGTACTTC. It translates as CASSEWGGPEQETQYF.